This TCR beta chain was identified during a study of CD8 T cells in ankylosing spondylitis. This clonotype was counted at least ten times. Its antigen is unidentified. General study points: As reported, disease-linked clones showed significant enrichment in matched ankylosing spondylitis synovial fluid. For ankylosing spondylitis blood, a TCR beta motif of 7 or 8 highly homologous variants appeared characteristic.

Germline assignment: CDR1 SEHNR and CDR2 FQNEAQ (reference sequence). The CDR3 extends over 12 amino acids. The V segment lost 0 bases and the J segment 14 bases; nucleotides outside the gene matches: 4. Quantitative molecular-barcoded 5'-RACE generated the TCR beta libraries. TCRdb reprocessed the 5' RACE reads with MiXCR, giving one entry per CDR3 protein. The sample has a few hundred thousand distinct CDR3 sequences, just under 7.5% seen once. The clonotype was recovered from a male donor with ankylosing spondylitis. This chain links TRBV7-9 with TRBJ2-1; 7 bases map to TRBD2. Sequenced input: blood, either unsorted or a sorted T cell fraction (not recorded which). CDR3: CASSLALAGEFF. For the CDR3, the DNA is TGTGCCAGCAGCTTAGCCCTGGCGGGGGAGTTCTTC. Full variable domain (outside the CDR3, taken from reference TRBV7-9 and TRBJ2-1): DTGVSQNPRHKITKRGQNVTFRCDPISEHNRLYWYRQTLGQGPEFLTYFQNEAQLEKSRLLSDRFSAERPKGSFSTLEIQRTEQGDSAMYLCASSLALAGEFFGPGTRLTVL.